The rows below give T cell receptor beta chains drawn from one sample of a study of blood T cell repertoires in COVID-19. Profiled with immunoSEQ multiplex PCR; TCRdb holds only in-frame clones, not every one. The data contain 35,000 to 40,000 clones, roughly 88% of them singletons. Input material: peripheral blood. These receptors were taken from a man between 65 and 85 years old with active COVID-19. The CDR3 runs from the conserved cysteine through the conserved F or W. A D gene is named only where the DNA matches it firmly. A row's size may be missing; if present it is once, few, many or a size class.

>NA|NA|TRBV3-1/TRBV3-2|TRBJ2-7
CASSQDFYEQYF
TGTGCCAGCAGCCAAGACTTCTACGAGCAGTACTTC
>TRBD1|NA|TRBV6-5|TRBJ1-5
CASKTGGASNQPQHF
TGTGCCAGCAAAACAGGGGGCGCAAGCAATCAGCCCCAGCATTTT
>NA|NA|TRBV5-4|TRBJ2-1
CASSFGSSIEQFF
TGTGCCAGCAGCTTTGGTAGTAGTATTGAGCAGTTCTTC
>TRBD1|once|TRBV4-1|TRBJ1-1
CASSQQDRVTEAFF
TGCGCCAGCAGCCAACAGGACAGGGTCACTGAAGCTTTCTTT
>NA|NA|TRBV7-2|TRBJ2-4
CASSSQGIAKNIQYF
TGTGCCAGCAGCTCACAGGGTATAGCCAAAAACATTCAGTACTTC
>NA|NA|TRBV6-2/TRBV6-3|TRBJ2-7
CASSYNSGVGRYEQYF
TGTGCCAGCAGTTACAATTCCGGGGTTGGAAGGTACGAGCAGTACTTC
>NA|NA|TRBV27|TRBJ2-3
CASTSGGRRTDTQYF
TGTGCCAGCACCTCCGGAGGACGACGCACAGATACGCAGTATTTT
>TRBD2|NA|TRBV27|TRBJ2-7
CASSSLAGVYEQYF
TGTGCCAGCAGTTCCCTAGCGGGAGTTTACGAGCAGTACTTC
>TRBD1|NA|TRBV7-2|TRBJ1-5
CASSLAATGAINQPQHF
TGTGCCAGCAGCTTAGCCGCTACAGGGGCAATCAATCAGCCCCAGCATTTT
>TRBD2|NA|TRBV11-2|TRBJ2-1
CASSGLAGVSNEQFF
TGTGCCAGCAGCGGACTAGCGGGAGTCAGCAATGAGCAGTTCTTC
>TRBD2|NA|TRBV24-1|TRBJ2-1
CATSAQRGVGGVPGSYNEQFF
TGTGCCACCAGTGCCCAGCGGGGGGTCGGGGGGGTCCCCGGGTCCTACAATGAGCAGTTCTTC
>NA|once|TRBV7-3|TRBJ1-1
CASSLTGKNTEAFF
TGTGCCAGCAGCTTAACGGGCAAGAACACTGAAGCTTTCTTT
>NA|NA|TRBV30|TRBJ1-5
CALDVGGNQPQHF
TGTGCCTTAGACGTTGGGGGGAATCAGCCCCAGCATTTT
>NA|few|TRBV4-1|TRBJ2-5
CASSQDSGPGGTQYF
TGCGCCAGCAGCCAAGATTCCGGTCCCGGAGGGACCCAGTACTTC
>NA|NA|TRBV14|TRBJ2-7
CASSQGVGQTVGDEQYF
TGTGCCAGCAGCCAAGGAGTCGGCCAGACAGTAGGCGACGAGCAGTACTTC
>NA|NA|TRBV24-1|TRBJ2-1
CATSDFWGESHEQFF
TGTGCCACCAGTGATTTCTGGGGGGAATCCCATGAGCAGTTCTTC
>NA|few|TRBV20-1|TRBJ2-7
CSAPTAGEQYF
TGCAGTGCCCCGACTGCCGGGGAGCAGTACTTC
>NA|NA|TRBV19|TRBJ1-1
CASRTGNTEAFF
TGTGCCAGCAGAACAGGGAACACTGAAGCTTTCTTT
>TRBD2|once|TRBV15|TRBJ2-7
CATSSAPLAGGPDGEQYF
TGTGCCACCAGCAGCGCCCCACTAGCGGGGGGCCCTGATGGGGAGCAGTACTTC
>NA|NA|TRBV6-6|TRBJ2-5
CASTAGLGPRTQYF
TGTGCCAGCACCGCGGGACTCGGTCCACGGACCCAGTACTTC
>NA|once|TRBV19|TRBJ2-1
CASSRSGGAYNEQFF
TGTGCCAGTAGTCGATCGGGGGGCGCGTACAATGAGCAGTTCTTC
>NA|few|TRBV2|TRBJ1-6
CASNLEGANSPLHF
TGTGCCAGCAACCTCGAGGGTGCGAATTCACCCCTCCACTTT
>NA|NA|TRBV30|TRBJ2-2
CAWSGGGTGELFF
TGTGCCTGGAGTGGAGGCGGCACCGGGGAGCTGTTTTTT
>TRBD2|NA|TRBV30|TRBJ2-2
CAWSDGAGDGTGELFF
TGTGCCTGGAGTGACGGAGCGGGAGACGGTACCGGGGAGCTGTTTTTT
>TRBD1|NA|TRBV5-1|TRBJ1-6
CASKGQENSPLHF
TGCGCCAGCAAGGGACAGGAAAATTCACCCCTCCACTTT
>NA|NA|TRBV27|TRBJ2-3
CASSLRQGGVPTDTQYF
TGTGCCAGCAGTTTACGGCAGGGCGGTGTACCCACAGATACGCAGTATTTT
>NA|NA|TRBV7-9|TRBJ2-2
CASSRRGRDTGELFF
TGTGCCAGCAGCCGCCGGGGGAGAGACACCGGGGAGCTGTTTTTT
>NA|NA|TRBV10-1|TRBJ2-7
CATPGEVPYEQYF
TGCGCCACCCCCGGCGAGGTCCCCTACGAGCAGTACTTC
>NA|NA|TRBV28|TRBJ2-2
CASSFNFGELFF
TGTGCCAGCAGTTTTAACTTCGGGGAGCTGTTTTTT
>NA|few|TRBV7-2|TRBJ1-1
CASSRELITEAFF
TGTGCCAGCAGCCGGGAACTCATCACTGAAGCTTTCTTT
>NA|NA|TRBV7-2|TRBJ2-2
CASSHAGYTGELFF
TGTGCCAGCAGCCATGCAGGGTACACCGGGGAGCTGTTTTTT
>TRBD1|once|TRBV5-4|TRBJ2-5
CASSPRGTGEETQYF
TGTGCCAGCAGCCCCAGGGGGACAGGGGAAGAGACCCAGTACTTC
>NA|NA|TRBV2|TRBJ2-7
CASNERPSPYEQYF
TGTGCCAGCAATGAGAGGCCTTCGCCCTACGAGCAGTACTTC
>NA|NA|TRBV9|TRBJ1-3
CASSSLAIGRSSGNTIYF
TGTGCCAGCAGCTCACTAGCGATCGGACGGTCCTCTGGAAACACCATATATTTT
>NA|NA|TRBV18|TRBJ2-6
CASSPLASSGANVLTF
TGTGCCAGCTCACCACTCGCGAGCTCTGGGGCCAACGTCCTGACTTTC
>NA|few|TRBV4-1|TRBJ2-1
CASSRVWRGRLFF
TGCGCCAGCAGCCGCGTTTGGAGGGGAAGGCTGTTCTTC
>NA|NA|TRBV18|TRBJ2-1
CASSPRDINNEQFF
TGTGCCAGCTCACCCCGGGACATCAACAATGAGCAGTTCTTC
>TRBD1|once|TRBV6-2/TRBV6-3|TRBJ1-5
CASSSRQGGQPQHF
TGTGCCAGCAGCTCCCGACAGGGCGGTCAGCCCCAGCATTTT
>NA|NA|TRBV18|TRBJ1-3
CASSPKQGPVSGNTIYF
TGTGCCAGCTCACCGAAACAGGGACCAGTCTCTGGAAACACCATATATTTT
>NA|few|TRBV7-6|TRBJ2-5
CASSSDILQETQYF
TGTGCCAGCAGCTCCGACATACTCCAAGAGACCCAGTACTTC